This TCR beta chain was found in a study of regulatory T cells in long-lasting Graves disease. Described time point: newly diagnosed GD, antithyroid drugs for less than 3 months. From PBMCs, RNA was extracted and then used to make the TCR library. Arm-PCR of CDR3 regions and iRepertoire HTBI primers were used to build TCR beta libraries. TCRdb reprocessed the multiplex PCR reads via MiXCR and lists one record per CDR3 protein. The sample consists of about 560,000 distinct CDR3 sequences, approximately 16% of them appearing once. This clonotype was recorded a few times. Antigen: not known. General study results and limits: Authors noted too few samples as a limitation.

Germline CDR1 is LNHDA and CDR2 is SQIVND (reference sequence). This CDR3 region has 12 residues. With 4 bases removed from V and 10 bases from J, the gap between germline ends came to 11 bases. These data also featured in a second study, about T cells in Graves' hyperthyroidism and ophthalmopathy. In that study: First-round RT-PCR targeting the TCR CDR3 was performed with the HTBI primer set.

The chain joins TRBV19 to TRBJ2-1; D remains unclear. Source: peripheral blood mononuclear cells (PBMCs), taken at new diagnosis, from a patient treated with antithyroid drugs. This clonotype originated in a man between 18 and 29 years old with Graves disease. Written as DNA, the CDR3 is TGTGCCAGTAGTAAGCAGGCCTGGGAGCAGTTCTTC. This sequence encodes CASSKQAWEQFF.